The present T cell receptor beta chain was sequenced within a study of Ad26.COV2.S vaccination and SARS-CoV-2 variants. In the study overall: Enrollment placed the donor in the COV1001 Ad26.COV2.S trial arm. Each vaccinee took Ad26.COV2.S intramuscularly, once or twice 56 days apart. The study, taken as a whole, reports: It was found that vaccine and placebo recipients had similar non-spike TCR breadth.

The assay was immunoSEQ multiplex PCR, and TCRdb's table has in-frame clones only and misses some. The sample consists of roughly 390,000 clones, 88% of them appearing once. Described treatment: around 19 received Ad26.COV2.S at low or high dose, single or two shots; 5 received placebo; per-sample allocation not given. Repertoires come from day 63 after the first vaccine or placebo injection. An 18-55-year-old adult in Boston served as donor. On this clone: As yet, its antigen is unknown.

Germline values: CDR1 MNHNY, CDR2 SVGAGI (reference sequence). Trimming pared 4 bases from V and 2 bases from J, leaving 11 bases between. The CDR3 spans 14 residues. This receptor was obtained from a person between 18 and 65 years old who received the Ad26.COV2.S COVID-19 vaccine or a placebo. The sequenced sample was peripheral blood, obtained in a trial of Ad26.COV2.S vaccine versus placebo. The chain combines TRBV6-6 with TRBJ2-5; a weak D match, TRBD1 (5 bases). The CDR3 here is CASSLDSIQETQYF. The CDR3 DNA reads TGTGCCAGCAGTTTAGACAGTATACAAGAGACCCAGTACTTC.